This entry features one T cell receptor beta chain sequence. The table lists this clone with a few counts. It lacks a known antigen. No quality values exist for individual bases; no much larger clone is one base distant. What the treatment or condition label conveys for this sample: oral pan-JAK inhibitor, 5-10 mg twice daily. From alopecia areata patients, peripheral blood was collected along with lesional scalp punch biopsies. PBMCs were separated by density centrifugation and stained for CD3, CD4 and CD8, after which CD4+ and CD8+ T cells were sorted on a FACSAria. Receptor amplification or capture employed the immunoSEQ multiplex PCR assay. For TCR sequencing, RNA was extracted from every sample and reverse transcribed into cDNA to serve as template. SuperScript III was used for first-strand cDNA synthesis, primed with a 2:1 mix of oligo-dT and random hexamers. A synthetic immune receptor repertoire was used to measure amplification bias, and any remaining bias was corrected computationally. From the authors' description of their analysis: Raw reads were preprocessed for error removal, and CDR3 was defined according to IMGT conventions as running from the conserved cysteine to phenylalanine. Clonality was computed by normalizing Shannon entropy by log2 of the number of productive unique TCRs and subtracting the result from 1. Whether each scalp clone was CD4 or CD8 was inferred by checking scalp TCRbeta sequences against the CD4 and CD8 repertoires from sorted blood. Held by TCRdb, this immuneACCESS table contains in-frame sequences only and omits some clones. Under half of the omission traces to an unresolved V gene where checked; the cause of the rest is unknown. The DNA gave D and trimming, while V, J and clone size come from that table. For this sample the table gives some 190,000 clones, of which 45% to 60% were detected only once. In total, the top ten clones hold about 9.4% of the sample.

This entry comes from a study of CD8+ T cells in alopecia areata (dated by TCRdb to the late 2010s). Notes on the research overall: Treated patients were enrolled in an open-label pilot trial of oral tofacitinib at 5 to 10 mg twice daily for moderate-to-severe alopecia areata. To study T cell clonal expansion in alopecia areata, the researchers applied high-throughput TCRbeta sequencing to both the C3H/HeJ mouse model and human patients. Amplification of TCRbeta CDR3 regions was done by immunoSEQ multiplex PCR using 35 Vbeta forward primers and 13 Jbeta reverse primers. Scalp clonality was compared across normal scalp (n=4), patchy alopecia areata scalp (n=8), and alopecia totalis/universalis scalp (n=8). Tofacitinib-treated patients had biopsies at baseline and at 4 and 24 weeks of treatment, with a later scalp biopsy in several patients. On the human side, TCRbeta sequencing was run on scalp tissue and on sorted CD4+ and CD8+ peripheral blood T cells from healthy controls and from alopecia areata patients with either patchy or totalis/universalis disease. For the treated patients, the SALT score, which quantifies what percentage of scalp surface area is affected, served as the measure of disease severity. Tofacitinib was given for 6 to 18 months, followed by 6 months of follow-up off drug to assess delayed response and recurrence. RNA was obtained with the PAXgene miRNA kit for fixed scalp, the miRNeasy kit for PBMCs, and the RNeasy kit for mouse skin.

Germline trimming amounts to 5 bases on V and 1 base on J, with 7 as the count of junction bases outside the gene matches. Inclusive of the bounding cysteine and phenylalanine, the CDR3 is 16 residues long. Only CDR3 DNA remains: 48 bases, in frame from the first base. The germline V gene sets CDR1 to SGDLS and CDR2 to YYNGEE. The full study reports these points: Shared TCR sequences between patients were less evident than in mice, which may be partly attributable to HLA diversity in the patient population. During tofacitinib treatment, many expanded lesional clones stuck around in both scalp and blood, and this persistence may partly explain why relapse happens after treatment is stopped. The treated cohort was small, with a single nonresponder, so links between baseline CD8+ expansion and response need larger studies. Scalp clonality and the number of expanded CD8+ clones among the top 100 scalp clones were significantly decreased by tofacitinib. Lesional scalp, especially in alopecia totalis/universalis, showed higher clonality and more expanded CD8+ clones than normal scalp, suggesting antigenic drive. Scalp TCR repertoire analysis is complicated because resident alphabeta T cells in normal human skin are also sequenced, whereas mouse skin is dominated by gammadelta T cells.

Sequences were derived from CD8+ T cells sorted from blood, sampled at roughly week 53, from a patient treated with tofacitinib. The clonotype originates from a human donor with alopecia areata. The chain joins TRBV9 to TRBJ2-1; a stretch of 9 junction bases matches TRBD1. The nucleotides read TGTGCCAGCAGTGCTGGGACAGGGAGATCCTACAATGAGCAGTTCTTC. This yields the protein CASSAGTGRSYNEQFF.